This is a list of T cell receptor beta chains from one sample in a study of T cell responses to AZD1222 COVID-19 vaccine. TCRdb keeps only in-frame clones here, not all; method: immunoSEQ multiplex PCR. The data hold 100,000 to 120,000 clones, with approximately 90% observed a single time. The material sequenced was peripheral blood, taken on day 0 of MenACWY control vaccination. The receptors shown here come from an adult in good health. Each CDR3 is given with its conserved first and last residue. D genes are given only for firm matches. Clone size is shown for a subset of rows, as once, few, many or a class of expanded clone.

J: TRBJ1-6
V: TRBV6-1
size: once
D: -
CDR3: CASSETGRDSPLHF
DNA: TGTGCCAGCAGTGAAACAGGGAGGGACTCACCCCTCCACTTT

J: TRBJ2-3
V: TRBV7-2
size: -
D: -
CDR3: CASSLDAGTDTQYF
DNA: TGTGCCAGCAGCTTAGATGCGGGGACAGATACGCAGTATTTT

J: TRBJ2-5
V: TRBV2
size: -
D: TRBD2
CDR3: CASSELAGWETQYF
DNA: TGTGCCAGCAGTGAACTAGCGGGGTGGGAGACCCAGTACTTC

J: TRBJ2-3
V: TRBV5-6
size: -
D: TRBD1
CDR3: CASSLGIRDSLTQYF
DNA: TGTGCCAGCAGCTTGGGGATCCGGGACAGCCTTACGCAGTATTTT

J: TRBJ1-2
V: TRBV4-2
size: -
D: -
CDR3: CASSQETGSRGYTF
DNA: TGTGCCAGCAGCCAAGAAACGGGTTCGCGTGGCTACACCTTC

J: TRBJ1-1
V: TRBV7-9
size: -
D: -
CDR3: CASSFQGSTEAFF
DNA: TGTGCCAGCAGCTTTCAGGGGTCCACTGAAGCTTTCTTT

J: TRBJ1-1
V: TRBV6-5
size: once
D: -
CDR3: CASSSARVRTEAFF
DNA: TGTGCCAGCAGTTCTGCCCGGGTGCGCACTGAAGCTTTCTTT

J: TRBJ2-7
V: TRBV19
size: -
D: TRBD1
CDR3: CATRTGLDEQYF
DNA: TGTGCCACCCGGACAGGTTTGGATGAGCAGTACTTC

J: TRBJ1-5
V: TRBV30
size: once
D: -
CDR3: CAWSKGSNQPQHF
DNA: TGTGCCTGGAGCAAGGGGAGCAATCAGCCCCAGCATTTT

J: TRBJ2-5
V: TRBV5-1
size: -
D: TRBD1
CDR3: CASSNPGTGVGETQYF
DNA: TGCGCCAGCAGCAACCCCGGGACAGGGGTGGGGGAGACCCAGTACTTC

J: TRBJ2-5
V: TRBV7-9
size: few
D: -
CDR3: CASSTGPPLETQYF
DNA: TGTGCCAGCAGCACGGGACCCCCTCTGGAGACCCAGTACTTC

J: TRBJ1-5
V: TRBV7-6
size: few
D: -
CDR3: CASSLEWNQPQHF
DNA: TGTGCCAGCAGCTTAGAATGGAATCAGCCCCAGCATTTT

J: TRBJ2-3
V: TRBV29-1
size: -
D: TRBD2
CDR3: CSVERRGGGTDTQYF
DNA: TGCAGCGTTGAACGGCGGGGGGGCGGCACAGATACGCAGTATTTT

J: TRBJ1-1
V: TRBV7-2
size: once
D: -
CDR3: CASRIRAENTEAFF
DNA: TGTGCCAGCAGAATCAGGGCGGAGAACACTGAAGCTTTCTTT

J: TRBJ1-5
V: TRBV2
size: -
D: -
CDR3: CASSPGINNQPQHF
DNA: TGTGCCAGCAGCCCTGGGATCAATAATCAGCCCCAGCATTTT

J: TRBJ2-5
V: TRBV28
size: -
D: TRBD2
CDR3: CASSLGRVSETQYF
DNA: TGTGCGAGCAGTTTAGGGAGGGTTTCGGAGACCCAGTACTTC

J: TRBJ1-1
V: TRBV3-1/TRBV3-2
size: -
D: -
CDR3: CASSRRGVTEAFF
DNA: TGTGCCAGCAGCCGTCGGGGGGTGACTGAAGCTTTCTTT

J: TRBJ1-6
V: TRBV5-1
size: -
D: -
CDR3: CASARSPAGGNSPLHF
DNA: TGCGCCAGCGCCAGGTCCCCCGCTGGGGGAAATTCACCCCTCCACTTT

J: TRBJ2-7
V: TRBV28
size: few
D: -
CDR3: CASSLRTGRFSSYEQYF
DNA: TGTGCCAGCAGTTTACGTACGGGCAGATTCAGCTCCTACGAGCAGTACTTC

J: TRBJ2-7
V: TRBV3-1/TRBV3-2
size: -
D: TRBD1
CDR3: CASSQRDRGRKQYF
DNA: TGTGCCAGCAGCCAACGGGACAGGGGGCGAAAACAGTACTTC

J: TRBJ1-6
V: TRBV7-9
size: -
D: TRBD1
CDR3: CASSRTGGRSPLHF
DNA: TGTGCCAGCAGCCGAACAGGGGGTCGATCACCCCTCCACTTT

J: TRBJ2-2
V: TRBV9
size: -
D: TRBD1
CDR3: CASSVGQGAPNTGELFF
DNA: TGTGCCAGCAGCGTAGGACAGGGGGCCCCGAACACCGGGGAGCTGTTTTTT

J: TRBJ2-2
V: TRBV7-9
size: -
D: TRBD1
CDR3: CASSLKGRGKYTGELFF
DNA: TGTGCCAGCAGCTTAAAGGGCAGGGGGAAGTACACCGGGGAGCTGTTTTTT

J: TRBJ1-6
V: TRBV2
size: -
D: -
CDR3: CASSEAPGAPLHF
DNA: TGTGCCAGCAGTGAGGCCCCAGGGGCACCCCTCCACTTT

J: TRBJ1-3
V: TRBV6-6
size: -
D: TRBD1
CDR3: CASSRTGQGSSGNTIYF
DNA: TGTGCCAGCAGCCGAACGGGACAGGGGAGCTCTGGAAACACCATATATTTT

J: TRBJ2-3
V: TRBV7-2
size: -
D: -
CDR3: CASDRGGTDTQYF
DNA: TGTGCCAGCGATAGGGGCGGCACAGATACGCAGTATTTT

J: TRBJ1-5
V: TRBV7-6
size: -
D: -
CDR3: CASSPTEAGNQPQHF
DNA: TGTGCCAGCAGCCCTACGGAGGCGGGCAATCAGCCCCAGCATTTT

J: TRBJ1-4
V: TRBV12-5
size: -
D: TRBD1
CDR3: CASGSTDRGLNEKLFF
DNA: TGTGCTAGTGGTTCGACAGACAGGGGGCTTAATGAAAAACTGTTTTTT

J: TRBJ1-5
V: TRBV7-2
size: -
D: -
CDR3: CASSLDRINQPQHF
DNA: TGTGCCAGCAGCTTAGACAGAATCAATCAGCCCCAGCATTTT

J: TRBJ2-1
V: TRBV19
size: -
D: -
CDR3: CASTPFNSYNEQFF
DNA: TGTGCCAGTACCCCATTTAACTCCTACAATGAGCAGTTCTTC

J: TRBJ2-2
V: TRBV7-9
size: -
D: -
CDR3: CASSLLPGGDTGELFF
DNA: TGTGCCAGCAGCTTACTCCCGGGGGGCGACACCGGGGAGCTGTTTTTT

J: TRBJ2-5
V: TRBV2
size: -
D: -
CDR3: CASSERGRGETQYF
DNA: TGTGCCAGCAGTGAAAGGGGCCGAGGAGAGACCCAGTACTTC

J: TRBJ2-2
V: TRBV4-2
size: -
D: TRBD2
CDR3: CASSHTVGLAGEPGELFF
DNA: TGTGCCAGCAGCCACACCGTCGGTCTAGCGGGCGAACCCGGGGAGCTGTTTTTT

J: TRBJ1-5
V: TRBV7-9
size: -
D: -
CDR3: CASSFQGSNQPQHF
DNA: TGTGCCAGCAGCTTCCAAGGGAGCAATCAGCCCCAGCATTTT

J: TRBJ1-2
V: TRBV4-1
size: -
D: -
CDR3: CASSHPQGMAYYGYTF
DNA: TGCGCCAGCAGCCACCCACAGGGTATGGCATACTATGGCTACACCTTC

J: TRBJ2-3
V: TRBV28
size: -
D: -
CDR3: CASKSLGTQYF
DNA: TGTGCCAGCAAAAGTCTAGGTACGCAGTATTTT

J: TRBJ2-3
V: TRBV24-1
size: -
D: -
CDR3: CATSDYTYRATQYF
DNA: TGTGCCACCAGTGATTACACCTACAGGGCAACGCAGTATTTT

J: TRBJ2-7
V: TRBV7-9
size: few
D: -
CDR3: CASSLDYHEQYF
DNA: TGTGCCAGCAGCTTAGATTACCACGAGCAGTACTTC

J: TRBJ1-1
V: TRBV5-1
size: -
D: TRBD1
CDR3: CASRGDRNTEAFF
DNA: TGCGCCAGCAGGGGGGACAGGAACACTGAAGCTTTCTTT

J: TRBJ2-5
V: TRBV7-8
size: -
D: -
CDR3: CASSLGGGFWETQYF
DNA: TGTGCCAGCAGCTTAGGTGGGGGATTTTGGGAGACCCAGTACTTC

J: TRBJ1-2
V: TRBV5-6
size: -
D: TRBD1
CDR3: CASSWGDRGYGYTF
DNA: TGTGCCAGCAGCTGGGGGGACAGAGGCTATGGCTACACCTTC

J: TRBJ2-7
V: TRBV9
size: few
D: -
CDR3: CASGFGQQQYF
DNA: TGTGCCAGCGGCTTCGGGCAACAGCAGTACTTC